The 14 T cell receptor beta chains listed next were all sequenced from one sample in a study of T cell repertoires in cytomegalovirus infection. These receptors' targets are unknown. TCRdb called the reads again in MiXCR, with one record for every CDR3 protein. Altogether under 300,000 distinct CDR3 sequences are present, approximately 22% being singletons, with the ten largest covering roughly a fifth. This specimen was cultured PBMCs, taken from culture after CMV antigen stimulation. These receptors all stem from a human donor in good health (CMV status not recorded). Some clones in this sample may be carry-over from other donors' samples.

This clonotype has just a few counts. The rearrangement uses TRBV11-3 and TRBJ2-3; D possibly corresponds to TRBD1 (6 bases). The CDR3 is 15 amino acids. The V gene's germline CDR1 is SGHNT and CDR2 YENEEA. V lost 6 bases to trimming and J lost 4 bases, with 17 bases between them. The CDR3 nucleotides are TGTGCCAGCAGGAAGGACAGCTCGGTCGCAGATACGCAGTATTTT. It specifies CASRKDSSVADTQYF.

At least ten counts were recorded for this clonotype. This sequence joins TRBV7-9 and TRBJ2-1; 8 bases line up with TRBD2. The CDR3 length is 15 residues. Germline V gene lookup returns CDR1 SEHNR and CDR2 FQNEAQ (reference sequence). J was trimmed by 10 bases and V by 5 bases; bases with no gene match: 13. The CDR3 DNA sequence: TGTGCCAGCAGCCGCGATAGCGGGACCCGCGCGGAGCAGTTCTTC. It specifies CASSRDSGTRAEQFF.

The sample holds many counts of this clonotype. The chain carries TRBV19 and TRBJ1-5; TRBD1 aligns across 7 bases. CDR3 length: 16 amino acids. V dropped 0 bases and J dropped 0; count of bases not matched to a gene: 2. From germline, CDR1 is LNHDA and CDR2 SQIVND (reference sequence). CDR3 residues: CASSIEGQYSNQPQHF. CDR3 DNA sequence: TGTGCCAGTAGTATAGAGGGACAGTATAGCAATCAGCCCCAGCATTTT.

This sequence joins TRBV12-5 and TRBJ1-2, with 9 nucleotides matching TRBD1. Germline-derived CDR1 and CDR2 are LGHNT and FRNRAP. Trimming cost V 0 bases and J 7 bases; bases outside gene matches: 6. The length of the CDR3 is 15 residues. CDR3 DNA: TGTGCTAGTGGTTTGGTACTTGGACAGGGGTTTGGCTACACCTTC. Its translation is CASGLVLGQGFGYTF. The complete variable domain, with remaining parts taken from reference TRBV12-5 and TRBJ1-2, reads DARVTQTPRHKVTEMGQEVTMRCQPILGHNTVFWYRQTMMQGLELLAYFRNRAPLDDSGMPKDRFSAEMPDATLATLKIQPSEPRDSAVYFCASGLVLGQGFGYTFGSGTRLTVV.

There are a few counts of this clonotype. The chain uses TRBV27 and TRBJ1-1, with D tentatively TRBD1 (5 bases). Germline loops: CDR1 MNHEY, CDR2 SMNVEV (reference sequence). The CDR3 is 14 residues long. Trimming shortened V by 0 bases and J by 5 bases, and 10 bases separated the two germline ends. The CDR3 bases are TGTGCCAGCAGTTTATCGGAGGAGGGGACTGAAGCTTTCTTT. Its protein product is CASSLSEEGTEAFF.

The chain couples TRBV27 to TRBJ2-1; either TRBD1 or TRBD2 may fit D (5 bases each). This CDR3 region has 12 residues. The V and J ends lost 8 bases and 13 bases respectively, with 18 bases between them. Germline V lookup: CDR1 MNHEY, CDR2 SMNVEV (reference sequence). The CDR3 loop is CASGVGPQIQFF. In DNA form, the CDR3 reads TGTGCCAGCGGCGTGGGACCCCAGATCCAGTTCTTC.

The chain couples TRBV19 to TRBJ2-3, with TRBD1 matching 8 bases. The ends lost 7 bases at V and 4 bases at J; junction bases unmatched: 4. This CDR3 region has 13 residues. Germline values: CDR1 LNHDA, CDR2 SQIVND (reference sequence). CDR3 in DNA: TGTGCCAGTATCGGACAGGGTCCAGATACGCAGTATTTT. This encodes CASIGQGPDTQYF.

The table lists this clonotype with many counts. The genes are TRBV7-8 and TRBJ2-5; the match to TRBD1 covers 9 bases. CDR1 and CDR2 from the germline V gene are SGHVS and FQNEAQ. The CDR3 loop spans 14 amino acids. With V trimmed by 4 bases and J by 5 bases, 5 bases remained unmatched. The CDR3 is CASSSGTGKETQYF. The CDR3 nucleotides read TGTGCCAGCAGCTCAGGGACAGGGAAGGAGACCCAGTACTTC. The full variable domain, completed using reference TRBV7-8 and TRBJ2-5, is GAGVSQSPRYKVAKRGQDVALRCDPISGHVSLFWYQQALGQGPEFLTYFQNEAQLDKSGLPSDRFFAERPEGSVSTLKIQRTQQEDSAVYLCASSSGTGKETQYFGPGTRLLVL.

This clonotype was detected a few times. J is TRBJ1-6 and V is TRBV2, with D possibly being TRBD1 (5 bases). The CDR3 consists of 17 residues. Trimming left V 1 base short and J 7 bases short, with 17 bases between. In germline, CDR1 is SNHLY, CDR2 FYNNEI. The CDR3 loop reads CASSEEDTSDWNSPLHF. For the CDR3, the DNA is TGTGCCAGCAGTGAAGAGGACACCTCCGATTGGAATTCACCCCTCCACTTT.

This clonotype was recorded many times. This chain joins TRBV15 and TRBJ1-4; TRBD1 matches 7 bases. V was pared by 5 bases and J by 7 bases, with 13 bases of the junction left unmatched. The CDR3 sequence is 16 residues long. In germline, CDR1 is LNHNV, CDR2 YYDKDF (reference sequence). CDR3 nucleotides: TGTGCCACCAGCGGCAACCCGGACAGGAGAGGTGAAAAACTGTTTTTT. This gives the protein CATSGNPDRRGEKLFF.

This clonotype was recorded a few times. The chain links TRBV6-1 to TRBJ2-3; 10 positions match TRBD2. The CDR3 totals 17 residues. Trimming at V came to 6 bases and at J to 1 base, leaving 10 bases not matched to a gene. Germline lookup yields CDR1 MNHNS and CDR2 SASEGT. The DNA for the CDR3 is TGTGCCAGCAGCCTAGCGGGAGCGCGAGGCCGCACAGATACGCAGTATTTT. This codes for CASSLAGARGRTDTQYF.

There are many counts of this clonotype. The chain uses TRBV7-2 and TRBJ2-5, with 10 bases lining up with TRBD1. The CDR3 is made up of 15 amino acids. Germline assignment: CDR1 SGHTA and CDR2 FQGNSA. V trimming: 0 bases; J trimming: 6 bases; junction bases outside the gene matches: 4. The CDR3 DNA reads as TGTGCCAGCAGCTTAGCCCGGGACAGGGGACAGACCCAGTACTTC. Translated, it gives CASSLARDRGQTQYF.

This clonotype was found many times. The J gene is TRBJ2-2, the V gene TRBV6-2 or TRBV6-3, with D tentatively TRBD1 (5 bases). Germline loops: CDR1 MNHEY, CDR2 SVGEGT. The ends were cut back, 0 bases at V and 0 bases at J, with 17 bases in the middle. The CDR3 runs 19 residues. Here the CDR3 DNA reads TGTGCCAGCAGTTACTCGAGTCCAGGGTCCGCATCGAACACCGGGGAGCTGTTTTTT. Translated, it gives CASSYSSPGSASNTGELFF.

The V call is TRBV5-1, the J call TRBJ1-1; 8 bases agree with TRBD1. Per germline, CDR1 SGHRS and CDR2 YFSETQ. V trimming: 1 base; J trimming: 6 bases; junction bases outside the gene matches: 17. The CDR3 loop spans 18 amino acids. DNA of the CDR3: TGCGCCAGCAGCTTGAAGGCAGGTCGAGGACAGGGTAGCGCTGAAGCTTTCTTT. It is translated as CASSLKAGRGQGSAEAFF.